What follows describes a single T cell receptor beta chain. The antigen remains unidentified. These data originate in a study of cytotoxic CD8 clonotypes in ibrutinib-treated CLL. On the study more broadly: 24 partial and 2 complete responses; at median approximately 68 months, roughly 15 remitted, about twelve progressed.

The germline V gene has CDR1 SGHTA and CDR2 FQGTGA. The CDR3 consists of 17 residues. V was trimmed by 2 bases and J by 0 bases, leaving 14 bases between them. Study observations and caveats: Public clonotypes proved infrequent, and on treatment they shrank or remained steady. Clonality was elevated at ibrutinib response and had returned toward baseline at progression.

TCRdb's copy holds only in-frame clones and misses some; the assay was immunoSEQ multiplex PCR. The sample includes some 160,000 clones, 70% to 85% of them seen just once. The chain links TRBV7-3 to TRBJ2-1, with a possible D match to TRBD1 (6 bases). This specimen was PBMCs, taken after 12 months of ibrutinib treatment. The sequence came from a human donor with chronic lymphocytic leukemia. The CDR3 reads CASSLVQGHGSYNEQFF. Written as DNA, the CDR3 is TGTGCCAGCAGCTTAGTTCAGGGGCACGGCTCCTACAATGAGCAGTTCTTC.